Sequencing of this T cell receptor beta chain was carried out in a study of blood T cell repertoires in COVID-19. About the study: Collection of acute and convalescent COVID-19 samples took place in the United States, Italy and Spain. T cells, B-cell-depleted T cells, or PBMCs supplied cDNA or gDNA.

TCRdb keeps only in-frame clones here, not all; method: immunoSEQ multiplex PCR. The sample carries tens of thousands of clones, under 90% recorded once. Seattle-derived patients entered the study during active infection and were followed longitudinally. The count of this clone is one. The J segment lost 4 bases and the V segment lost 2 bases, leaving 8 bases of the junction unmatched. Germline V gene sequence: CDR1 SGHVS, CDR2 FQNEAQ. CDR3 length equals 16 residues. Sequenced material: peripheral blood. The rearrangement links TRBV7-8 to TRBJ1-5, with TRBD1 matching over 7 bases. The source is a man in his sixties with COVID-19, enrolled during active disease. The CDR3 sequence is CASSLWAMTGNQPQHF. The CDR3 DNA reads as TGTGCCAGCAGCTTATGGGCGATGACAGGGAATCAGCCCCAGCATTTT.